The rows below give T cell receptor beta chains drawn from one sample of a study of blood T cell repertoires in COVID-19. The data were produced by immunoSEQ multiplex PCR, yet TCRdb's version contains in-frame clones alone and is incomplete. The sample records hundreds of thousands of clones, less than 90% being singletons. Sequencing was carried out using peripheral blood. The receptors stem from a woman between 65 and 79 years old with COVID-19, enrolled during active disease. Each CDR3 is given with its conserved first and last residue. D genes are given only for firm matches.

j_call v_call d_call cdr3_aa cdr3_nt
TRBJ1-5 TRBV27 NA CASRSVRNQPQHF TGTGCCAGCAGGAGTGTGAGGAATCAGCCCCAGCATTTT
TRBJ2-1 TRBV7-2 TRBD2 CASSLRTSGDLYLDQFF TGTGCCAGCAGCTTAAGGACTAGCGGGGATCTTTACCTTGACCAGTTCTTC
TRBJ2-7 TRBV11-3 TRBD2 CASSLDGGGEQYF TGTGCCAGCAGCTTAGACGGCGGGGGCGAGCAGTACTTC
TRBJ2-2 TRBV6-6 NA CASSPDSLSVNTGELFF TGTGCCAGCAGTCCAGACAGCCTTTCCGTAAACACCGGGGAGCTGTTTTTT
TRBJ2-2 TRBV7-9 NA CASTPQLDSGELFF TGTGCCAGCACCCCGCAACTGGACAGCGGGGAGCTGTTTTTT
TRBJ1-1 TRBV5-6 NA CASSFVEATTEAFF TGTGCCAGCAGCTTTGTGGAGGCTACCACTGAAGCTTTCTTT
TRBJ2-1 TRBV4-2 NA CASSQDPDEQFF TGTGCCAGCAGCCAAGATCCAGATGAGCAGTTCTTC
TRBJ1-1 TRBV10-1 TRBD1 CASSEYGTGNTEAFF TGCGCCAGCAGTGAGTATGGGACAGGGAACACTGAAGCTTTCTTT
TRBJ2-3 TRBV7-2 NA CASSLVYRVSDTQYF TGTGCCAGCAGCTTAGTTTACAGGGTTTCGGATACGCAGTATTTT
TRBJ1-3 TRBV18 TRBD1 CASSPNKGGYGNTIYF TGTGCCAGCTCACCAAATAAAGGGGGCTATGGAAACACCATATATTTT
TRBJ2-3 TRBV28 NA CASSSRIPVQQGLSEDTQYF TGTGCCAGCAGTTCTCGAATACCTGTCCAGCAGGGTCTATCGGAGGATACGCAGTATTTT